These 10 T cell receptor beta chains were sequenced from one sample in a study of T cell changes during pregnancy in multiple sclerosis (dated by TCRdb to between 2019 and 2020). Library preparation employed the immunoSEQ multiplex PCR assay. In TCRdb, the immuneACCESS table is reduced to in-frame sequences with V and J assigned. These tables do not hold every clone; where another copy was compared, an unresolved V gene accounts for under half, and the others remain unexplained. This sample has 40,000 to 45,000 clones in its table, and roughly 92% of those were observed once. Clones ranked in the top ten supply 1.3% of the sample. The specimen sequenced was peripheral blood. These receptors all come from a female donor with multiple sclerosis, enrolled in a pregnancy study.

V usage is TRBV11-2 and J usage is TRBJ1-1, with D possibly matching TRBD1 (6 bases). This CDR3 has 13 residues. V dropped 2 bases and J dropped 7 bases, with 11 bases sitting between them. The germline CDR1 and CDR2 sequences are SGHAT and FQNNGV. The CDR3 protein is CASSLRDTGEAFF. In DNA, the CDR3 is TGTGCCAGCAGCTTAAGGGACACGGGTGAAGCTTTCTTT.

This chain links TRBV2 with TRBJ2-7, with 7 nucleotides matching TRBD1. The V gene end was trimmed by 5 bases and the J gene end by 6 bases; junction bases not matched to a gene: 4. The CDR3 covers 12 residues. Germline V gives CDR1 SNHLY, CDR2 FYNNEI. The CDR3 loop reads CASSRQGSEQYF. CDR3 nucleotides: TGTGCCAGCAGTCGACAGGGAAGCGAGCAGTACTTC.

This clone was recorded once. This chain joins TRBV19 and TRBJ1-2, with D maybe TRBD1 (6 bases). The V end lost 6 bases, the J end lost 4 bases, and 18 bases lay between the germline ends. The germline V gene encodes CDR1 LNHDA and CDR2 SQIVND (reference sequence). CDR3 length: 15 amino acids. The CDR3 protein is CASSPTGQRVYGYTF. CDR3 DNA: TGTGCCAGTAGCCCGACCGGACAGCGAGTCTATGGCTACACCTTC. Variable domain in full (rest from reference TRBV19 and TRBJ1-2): DGGITQSPKYLFRKEGQNVTLSCEQNLNHDAMYWYRQDPGQGLRLIYYSQIVNDFQKGDIAEGYSVSREKKESFPLTVTSAQKNPTAFYLCASSPTGQRVYGYTFGSGTRLTVV.

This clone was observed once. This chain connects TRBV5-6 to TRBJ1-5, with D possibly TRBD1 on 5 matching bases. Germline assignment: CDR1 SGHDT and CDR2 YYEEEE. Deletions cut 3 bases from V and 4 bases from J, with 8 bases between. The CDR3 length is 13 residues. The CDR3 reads CASSSHRNQPQHF. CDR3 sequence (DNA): TGTGCCAGCAGCTCCCACAGGAATCAGCCCCAGCATTTT.

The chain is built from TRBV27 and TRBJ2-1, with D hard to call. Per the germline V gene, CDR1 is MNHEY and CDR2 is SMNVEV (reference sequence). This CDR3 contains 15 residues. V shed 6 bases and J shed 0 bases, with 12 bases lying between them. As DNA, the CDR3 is TGTGCCAGCAGCATTCGTTATAGCTCCTACAATGAGCAGTTCTTC. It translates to CASSIRYSSYNEQFF.

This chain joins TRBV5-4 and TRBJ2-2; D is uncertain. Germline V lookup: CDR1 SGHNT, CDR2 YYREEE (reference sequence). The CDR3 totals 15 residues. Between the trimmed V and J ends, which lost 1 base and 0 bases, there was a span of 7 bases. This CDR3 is CASSLISTNTGELFF. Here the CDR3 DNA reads TGTGCCAGCAGCTTGATCTCGACGAACACCGGGGAGCTGTTTTTT.

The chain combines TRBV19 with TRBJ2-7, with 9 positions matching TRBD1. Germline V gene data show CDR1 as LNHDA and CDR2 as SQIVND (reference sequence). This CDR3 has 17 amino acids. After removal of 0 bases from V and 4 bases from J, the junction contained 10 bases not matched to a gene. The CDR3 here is CASSIEASQGAVYEQYF. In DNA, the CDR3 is TGTGCCAGTAGTATAGAGGCCTCACAGGGGGCGGTTTACGAGCAGTACTTC.

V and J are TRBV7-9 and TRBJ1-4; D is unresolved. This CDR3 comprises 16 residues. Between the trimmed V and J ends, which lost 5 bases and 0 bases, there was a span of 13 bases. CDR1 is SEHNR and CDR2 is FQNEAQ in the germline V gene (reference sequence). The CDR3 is CASSPLGGTTNEKLFF. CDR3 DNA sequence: TGTGCCAGCAGCCCTCTAGGAGGGACAACTAATGAAAAACTGTTTTTT.

CDR3 protein: CASALGDLSSYNEQFF. CDR3 nucleotide sequence: TGTGCCAGCGCTCTTGGGGACCTTAGCTCCTACAATGAGCAGTTCTTC. The chain couples TRBV4-2 to TRBJ2-1; the D gene could be TRBD1 or TRBD2 (5 bases each). Between the trimmed V and J ends, which lost 8 bases and 0 bases, there was a span of 17 bases. Germline V gene data show CDR1 as LGHNA and CDR2 as YNFKEQ. The CDR3 contains 16 residues.

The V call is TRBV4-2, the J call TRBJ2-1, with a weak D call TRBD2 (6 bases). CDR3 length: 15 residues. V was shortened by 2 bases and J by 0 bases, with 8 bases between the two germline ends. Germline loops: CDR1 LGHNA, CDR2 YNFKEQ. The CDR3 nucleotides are TGTGCCAGCAGCCAAAGGGGAGGCTCCTACAATGAGCAGTTCTTC. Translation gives CASSQRGGSYNEQFF.